Here is one T cell receptor beta chain with its context. Its antigen is as yet unknown. The CDR3 contains 16 residues. V was pared by 1 base and J by 4 bases, with 19 bases between. Germline CDR1 and CDR2: DFQATT and SNEGSKA (reference sequence). The data belong to a study of T-cell memory formation after mild COVID-19. TCR alpha and TCR beta cDNA libraries carrying sample barcodes and UMIs came from 5'RACE with constant-segment primers. TCRdb used MiXCR to reprocess the 5' RACE reads, holding one entry per CDR3 protein. The sample records about 320,000 distinct CDR3 sequences, approximately 14% being singletons. Study outcomes and limitations: Prior to infection, memory already included some responding clones, suggesting cross-reactive memory joined.

This rearrangement joins TRBV20-1 to TRBJ1-2; D call uncertain. The specimen was PBMCs or a T cell subset sorted from them (not recorded which). The source of this sequence is a man between 18 and 35 years old who had mild COVID-19 (a few samples of this study predate the infection). Cell type and time point are not known. The CDR3 here is CSARVGETNKRYGYTF. The CDR3 DNA reads as TGCAGTGCTAGAGTCGGGGAAACCAACAAACGCTATGGCTACACCTTC.